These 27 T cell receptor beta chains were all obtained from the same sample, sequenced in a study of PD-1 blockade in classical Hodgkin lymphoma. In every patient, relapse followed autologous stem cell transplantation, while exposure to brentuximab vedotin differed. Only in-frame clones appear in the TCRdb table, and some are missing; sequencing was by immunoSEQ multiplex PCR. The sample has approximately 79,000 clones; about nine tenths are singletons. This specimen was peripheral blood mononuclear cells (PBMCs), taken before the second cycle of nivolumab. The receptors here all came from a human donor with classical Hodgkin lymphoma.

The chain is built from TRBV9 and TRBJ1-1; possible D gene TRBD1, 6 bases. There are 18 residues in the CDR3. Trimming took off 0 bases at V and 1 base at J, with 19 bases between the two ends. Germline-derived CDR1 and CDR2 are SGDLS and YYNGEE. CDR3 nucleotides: TGTGCCAGCAGCGTAGAGTGGGGGGCCCCGAGCCCGAACACTGAAGCTTTCTTT. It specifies CASSVEWGAPSPNTEAFF.

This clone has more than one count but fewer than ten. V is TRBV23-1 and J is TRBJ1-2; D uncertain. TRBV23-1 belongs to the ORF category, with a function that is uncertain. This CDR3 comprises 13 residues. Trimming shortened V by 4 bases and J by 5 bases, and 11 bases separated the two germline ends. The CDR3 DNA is TGCGCCAGCAGTCGTGAGGCAGCTTATGGCTACACCTTC. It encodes CASSREAAYGYTF.

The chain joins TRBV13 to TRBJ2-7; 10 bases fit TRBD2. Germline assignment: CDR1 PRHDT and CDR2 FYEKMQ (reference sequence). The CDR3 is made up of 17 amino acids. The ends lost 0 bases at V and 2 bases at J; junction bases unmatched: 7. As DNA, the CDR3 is TGTGCCAGCAGCTTAGGGCTAGCGGGAGAAGGGGCCTACGAGCAGTACTTC. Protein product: CASSLGLAGEGAYEQYF.

As DNA, the CDR3 is TGTGCCAGCATTCCCCAGGGAGTTTTGGGCACAGATACGCAGTATTTT. Residues: CASIPQGVLGTDTQYF. The J gene is TRBJ2-3, the V gene TRBV28, with D possibly being TRBD1 or TRBD2 (5 bases each). V dropped 7 bases and J dropped 1 base, with 18 bases sitting between them. The V gene's germline CDR1 is MDHEN and CDR2 SYDVKM. CDR3 length: 16 residues.

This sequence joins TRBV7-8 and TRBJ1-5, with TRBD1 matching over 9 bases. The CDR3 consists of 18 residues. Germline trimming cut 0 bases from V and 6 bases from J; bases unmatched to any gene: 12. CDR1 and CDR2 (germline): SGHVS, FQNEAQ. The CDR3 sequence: CASSLARQGEFSGQPQHF. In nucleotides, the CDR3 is TGTGCCAGCAGCTTAGCCAGACAGGGGGAGTTTAGTGGTCAGCCCCAGCATTTT.

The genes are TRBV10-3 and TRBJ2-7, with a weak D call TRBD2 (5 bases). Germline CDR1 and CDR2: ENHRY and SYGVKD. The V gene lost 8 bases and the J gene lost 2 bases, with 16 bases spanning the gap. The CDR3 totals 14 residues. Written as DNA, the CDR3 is TGTGCCATCGCCGCTCGGGGATCGGCCTACGAGCAGTACTTC. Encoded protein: CAIAARGSAYEQYF.

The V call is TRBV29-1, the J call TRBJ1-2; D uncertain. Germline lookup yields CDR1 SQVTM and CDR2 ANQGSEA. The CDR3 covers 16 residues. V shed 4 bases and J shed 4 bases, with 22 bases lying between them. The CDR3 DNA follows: TGCAGCGTTGTAGTTTACTCCGCTGGGGTCTCCTATGGCTACACCTTC. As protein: CSVVVYSAGVSYGYTF. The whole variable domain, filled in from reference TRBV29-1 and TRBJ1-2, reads SAVISQKPSRDICQRGTSLTIQCQVDSQVTMMFWYRQQPGQSLTLIATANQGSEATYESGFVIDKFPISRPNLTFSTLTVSNMSPEDSSIYLCSVVVYSAGVSYGYTFGSGTRLTVV.

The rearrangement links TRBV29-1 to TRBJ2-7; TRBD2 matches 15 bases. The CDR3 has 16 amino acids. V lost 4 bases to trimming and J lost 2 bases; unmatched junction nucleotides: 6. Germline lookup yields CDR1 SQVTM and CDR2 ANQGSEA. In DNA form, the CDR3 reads TGCAGCGTTGGGACTAGCGGGAGGGCCGGCCCCTACGAGCAGTACTTC. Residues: CSVGTSGRAGPYEQYF.

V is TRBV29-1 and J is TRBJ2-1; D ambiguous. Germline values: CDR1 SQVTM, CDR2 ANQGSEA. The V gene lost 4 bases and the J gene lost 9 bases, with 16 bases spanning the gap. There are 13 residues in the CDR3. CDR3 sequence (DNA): TGCAGCGTTGTAGGAGCCGGTCGGATTGAGCAGTTCTTC. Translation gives CSVVGAGRIEQFF.

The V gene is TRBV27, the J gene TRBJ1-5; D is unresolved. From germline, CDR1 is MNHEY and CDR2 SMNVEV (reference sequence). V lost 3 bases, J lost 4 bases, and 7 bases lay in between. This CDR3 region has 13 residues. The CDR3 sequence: CASSFLYNQPQHF. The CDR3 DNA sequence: TGTGCCAGCAGTTTCCTCTATAATCAGCCCCAGCATTTT.

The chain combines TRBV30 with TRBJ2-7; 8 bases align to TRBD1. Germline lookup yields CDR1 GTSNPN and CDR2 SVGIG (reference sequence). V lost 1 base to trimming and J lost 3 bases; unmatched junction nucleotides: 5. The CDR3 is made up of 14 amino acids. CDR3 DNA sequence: TGTGCCTGGAGTGCGGGGACAGGTCTCTACGAGCAGTACTTC. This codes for CAWSAGTGLYEQYF.

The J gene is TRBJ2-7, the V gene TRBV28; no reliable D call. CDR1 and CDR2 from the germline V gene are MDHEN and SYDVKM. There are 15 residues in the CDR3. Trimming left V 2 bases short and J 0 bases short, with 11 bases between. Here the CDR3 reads CASSLGQVSSYEQYF. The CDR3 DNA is TGTGCCAGCAGTTTAGGGCAGGTGAGCTCCTACGAGCAGTACTTC.

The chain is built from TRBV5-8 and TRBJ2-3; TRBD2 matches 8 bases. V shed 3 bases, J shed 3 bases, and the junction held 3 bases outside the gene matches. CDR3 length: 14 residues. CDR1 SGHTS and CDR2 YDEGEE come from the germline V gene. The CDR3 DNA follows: TGTGCCAGCAGCTCCAGCGGGAGAACAGATACGCAGTATTTT. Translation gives CASSSSGRTDTQYF. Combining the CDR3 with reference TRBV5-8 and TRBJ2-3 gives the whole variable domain EAGVTQSPTHLIKTRGQQATLRCSPISGHTSVYWYQQALGLGLQFLLWYDEGEERNRGNFPPRFSGRQFPNYSSELNVNALELEDSALYLCASSSSGRTDTQYFGPGTRLTVL.

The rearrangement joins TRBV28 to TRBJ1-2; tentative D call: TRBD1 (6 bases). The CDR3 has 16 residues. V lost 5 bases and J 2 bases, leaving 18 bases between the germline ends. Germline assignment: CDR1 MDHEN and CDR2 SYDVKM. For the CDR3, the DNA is TGTGCCAGCAGTCTACCCGGCCTTGGACAGAACTATGGCTACACCTTC. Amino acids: CASSLPGLGQNYGYTF.

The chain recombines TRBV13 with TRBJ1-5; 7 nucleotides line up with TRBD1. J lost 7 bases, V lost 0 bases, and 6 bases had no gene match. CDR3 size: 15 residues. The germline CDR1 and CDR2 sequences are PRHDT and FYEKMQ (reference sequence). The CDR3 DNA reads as TGTGCCAGCAGCTTAGGCCGACAGGGCGGACAGCCCCAGCATTTT. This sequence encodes CASSLGRQGGQPQHF.

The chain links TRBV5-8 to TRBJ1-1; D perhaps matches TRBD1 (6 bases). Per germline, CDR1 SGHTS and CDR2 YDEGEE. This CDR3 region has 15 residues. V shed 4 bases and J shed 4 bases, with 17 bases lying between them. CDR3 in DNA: TGTGCCAGCAGCCTGAGGGGGACGGAGGGCACTGAAGCTTTCTTT. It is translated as CASSLRGTEGTEAFF.

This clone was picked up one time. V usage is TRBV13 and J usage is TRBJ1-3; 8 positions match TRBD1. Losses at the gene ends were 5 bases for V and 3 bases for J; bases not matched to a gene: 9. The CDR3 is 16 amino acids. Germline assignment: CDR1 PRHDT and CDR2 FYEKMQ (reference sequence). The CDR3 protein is CASSVPDRESGNTIYF. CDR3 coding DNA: TGTGCCAGCAGCGTACCGGACAGGGAAAGTGGAAACACCATATATTTT.

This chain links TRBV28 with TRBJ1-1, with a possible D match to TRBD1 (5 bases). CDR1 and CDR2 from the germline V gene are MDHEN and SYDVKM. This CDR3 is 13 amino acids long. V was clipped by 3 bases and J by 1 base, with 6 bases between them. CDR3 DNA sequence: TGTGCCAGCAGTTTCGGGGGGAACACTGAAGCTTTCTTT. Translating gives CASSFGGNTEAFF.

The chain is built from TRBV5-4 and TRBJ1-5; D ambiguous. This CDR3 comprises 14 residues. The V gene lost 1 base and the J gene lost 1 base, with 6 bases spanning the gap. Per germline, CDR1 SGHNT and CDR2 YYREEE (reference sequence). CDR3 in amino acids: CASSLPGSNQPQHF. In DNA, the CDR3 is TGTGCCAGCAGCTTGCCCGGGAGCAATCAGCCCCAGCATTTT.

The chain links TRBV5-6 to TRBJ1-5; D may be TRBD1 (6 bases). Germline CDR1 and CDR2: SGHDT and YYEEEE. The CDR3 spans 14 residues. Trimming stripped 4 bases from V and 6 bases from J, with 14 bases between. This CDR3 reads CASSANRVSQPQHF. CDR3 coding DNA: TGTGCCAGCAGCGCAAACAGGGTGTCTCAGCCCCAGCATTTT.

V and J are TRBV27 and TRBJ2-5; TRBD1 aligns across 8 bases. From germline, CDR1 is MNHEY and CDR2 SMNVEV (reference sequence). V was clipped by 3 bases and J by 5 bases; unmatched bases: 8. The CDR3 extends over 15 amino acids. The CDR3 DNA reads TGTGCCAGCAGTTTCTGGCAGGGGGCGCAGGAGACCCAGTACTTC. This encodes CASSFWQGAQETQYF.

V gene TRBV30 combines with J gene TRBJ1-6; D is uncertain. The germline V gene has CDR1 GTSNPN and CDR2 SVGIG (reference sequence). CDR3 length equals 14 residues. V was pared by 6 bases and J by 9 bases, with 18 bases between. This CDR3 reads CACTRGPGSSPLHF. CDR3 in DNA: TGTGCCTGTACCCGTGGTCCCGGCAGTTCACCCCTCCACTTT.

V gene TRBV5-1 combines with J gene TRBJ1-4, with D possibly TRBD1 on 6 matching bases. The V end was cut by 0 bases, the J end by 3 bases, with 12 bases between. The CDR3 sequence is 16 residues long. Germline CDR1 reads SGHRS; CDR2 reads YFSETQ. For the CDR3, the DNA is TGCGCCAGCAGCTTGGCCCAGGGGTTGGCTAATGAAAAACTGTTTTTT. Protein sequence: CASSLAQGLANEKLFF.

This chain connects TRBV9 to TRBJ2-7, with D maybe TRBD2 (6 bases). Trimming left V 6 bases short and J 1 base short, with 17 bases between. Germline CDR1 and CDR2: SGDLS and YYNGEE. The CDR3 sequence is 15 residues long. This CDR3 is CASTPSGSASYEQYF. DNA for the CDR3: TGTGCCAGCACCCCGTCCGGGAGTGCTTCCTACGAGCAGTACTTC.

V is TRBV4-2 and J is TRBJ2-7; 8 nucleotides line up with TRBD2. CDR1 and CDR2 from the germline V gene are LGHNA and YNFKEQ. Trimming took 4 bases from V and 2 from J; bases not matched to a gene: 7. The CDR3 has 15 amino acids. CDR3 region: CASSPRLAGPYEQYF. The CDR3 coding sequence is TGTGCCAGCAGCCCCCGTTTAGCGGGGCCCTACGAGCAGTACTTC.

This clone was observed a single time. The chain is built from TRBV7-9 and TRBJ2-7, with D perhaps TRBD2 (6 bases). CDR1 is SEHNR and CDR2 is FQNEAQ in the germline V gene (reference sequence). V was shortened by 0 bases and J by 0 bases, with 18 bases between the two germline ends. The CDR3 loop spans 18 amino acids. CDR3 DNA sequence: TGTGCCAGCAGCTTAGCTACGGTCGGGGCCGGGAGCTCCTACGAGCAGTACTTC. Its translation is CASSLATVGAGSSYEQYF.

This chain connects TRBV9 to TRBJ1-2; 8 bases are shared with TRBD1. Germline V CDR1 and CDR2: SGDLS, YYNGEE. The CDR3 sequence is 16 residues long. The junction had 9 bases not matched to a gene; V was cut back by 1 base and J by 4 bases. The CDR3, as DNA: TGTGCCAGCAGCGTACCTCAACAGGGGGGTCTCTATGGCTACACCTTC. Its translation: CASSVPQQGGLYGYTF.